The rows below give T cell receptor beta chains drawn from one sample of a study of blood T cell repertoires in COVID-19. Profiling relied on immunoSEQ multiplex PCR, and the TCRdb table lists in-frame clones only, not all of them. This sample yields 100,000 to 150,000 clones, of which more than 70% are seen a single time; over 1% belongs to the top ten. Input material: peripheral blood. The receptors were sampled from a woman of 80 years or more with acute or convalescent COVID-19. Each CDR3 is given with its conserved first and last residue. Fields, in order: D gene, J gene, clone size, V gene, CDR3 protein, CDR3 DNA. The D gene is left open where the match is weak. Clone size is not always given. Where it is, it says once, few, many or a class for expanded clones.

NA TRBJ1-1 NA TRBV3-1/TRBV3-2 CASSQVGGQNTEAFF TGTGCCAGCAGCCAAGTCGGGGGGCAGAACACTGAAGCTTTCTTT
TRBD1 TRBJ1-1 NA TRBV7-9 CASSRQGRRNTEAFF TGTGCCAGCAGCCGACAGGGTAGGAGGAACACTGAAGCTTTCTTT
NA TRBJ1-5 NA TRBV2 CASSFRGDQPQHF TGTGCCAGCAGTTTCAGGGGAGATCAGCCCCAGCATTTT
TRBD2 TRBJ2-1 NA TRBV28 CASSVPGTSGSDEQFF TGTGCCAGCAGTGTCCCCGGGACTAGCGGGAGCGATGAGCAGTTCTTC
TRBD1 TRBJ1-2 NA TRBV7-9 CASSNRDRGGYTF TGTGCCAGCAGCAACCGGGACAGGGGTGGCTACACCTTC
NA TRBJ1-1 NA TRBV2 CASVRGISEAFF TGTGCCAGCGTCAGGGGAATCTCTGAAGCTTTCTTT
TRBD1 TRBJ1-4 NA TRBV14 CASSQERGRDNEKLFF TGTGCCAGCAGCCAAGAGAGGGGGCGAGATAATGAAAAACTGTTTTTT
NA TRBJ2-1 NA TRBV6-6 CASSLRGNEQFF TGTGCCAGCAGCCTCAGGGGAAATGAGCAGTTCTTC
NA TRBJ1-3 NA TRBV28 CASRPNRSGNTIYF TGTGCCAGCAGACCCAACAGATCTGGAAACACCATATATTTT
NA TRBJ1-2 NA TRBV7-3 CASSPIRRGYGYTF TGTGCCAGCAGCCCCATTAGGAGGGGCTATGGCTACACCTTC
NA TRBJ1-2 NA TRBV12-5 CASGPPPNF TGTGCTAGTGGCCCCCCCCCAAACTTC
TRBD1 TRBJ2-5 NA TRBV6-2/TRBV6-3 CASSYGHAQGRETQYF TGTGCCAGCAGTTACGGACACGCACAGGGGCGAGAGACCCAGTACTTC
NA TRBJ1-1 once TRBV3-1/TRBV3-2 CASRQGNTEAFF TGTGCCAGCAGACAGGGGAACACTGAAGCTTTCTTT
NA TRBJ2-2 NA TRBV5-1 CASSLAGENTGELFF TGCGCCAGCAGCTTGGCGGGGGAGAACACCGGGGAGCTGTTTTTT
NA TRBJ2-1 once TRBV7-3 CASSVDFGEQFF TGTGCCAGCAGTGTTGATTTCGGTGAGCAGTTCTTC
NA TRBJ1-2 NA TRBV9 CASSPGSYGYTF TGTGCCAGCAGCCCCGGTAGCTATGGCTACACCTTC
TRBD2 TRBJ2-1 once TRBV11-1 CASGSLAGLYNEQFF TGTGCCAGCGGTTCCCTAGCGGGACTCTACAATGAGCAGTTCTTC
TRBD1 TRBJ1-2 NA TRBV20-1 CSASERTGGFYGYTF TGCAGTGCTAGTGAAAGGACAGGGGGCTTCTATGGCTACACCTTC
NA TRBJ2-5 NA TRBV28 CASSFAGSQETQYF TGTGCCAGCAGTTTTGCGGGGAGTCAAGAGACCCAGTACTTC
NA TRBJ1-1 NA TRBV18 CASSLPGTTNTEAFF TGTGCCAGCTCACTACCCGGGACAACGAACACTGAAGCTTTCTTT
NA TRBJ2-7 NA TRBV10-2 CASSETYEQYF TGCGCCAGCAGTGAAACTTACGAGCAGTACTTC
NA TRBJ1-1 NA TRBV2 CASSGGEWNTEAFF TGTGCCAGCAGTGGGGGCGAGTGGAACACTGAAGCTTTCTTT
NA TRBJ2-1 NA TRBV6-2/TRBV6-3 CASSLRQTLSYNEQFF TGTGCCAGCAGTCTACGACAGACCCTCTCCTACAATGAGCAGTTCTTC
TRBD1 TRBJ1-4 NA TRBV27 CASSFDRIGTGSYEKLFF TGTGCCAGCAGTTTTGATCGGATCGGGACAGGGTCCTACGAAAAACTGTTTTTT
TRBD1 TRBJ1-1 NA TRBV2 CASKFQGANTEAFF TGTGCCAGCAAGTTTCAGGGGGCGAACACTGAAGCTTTCTTT
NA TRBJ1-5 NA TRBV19 CASTPGQSFVSNQPQHF TGTGCCAGTACCCCTGGACAGAGTTTCGTTAGCAATCAGCCCCAGCATTTT
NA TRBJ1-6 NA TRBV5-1 CASSLGQEEYSPLHF TGCGCCAGCAGCTTGGGACAGGAAGAATATTCACCCCTCCACTTT